These T cell receptor beta chains were read from a single sample in a study of blood T cell dynamics during melanoma immunotherapy. The protocol was immunoSEQ multiplex PCR, while the TCRdb copy is restricted to in-frame clones and leaves out a portion. Counted here are about 12,000 clones, about 90% occurring once; the ten biggest clones make up more than 0.15%. The sample in question was effector memory CD8+ T cells from blood, obtained from a patient treated with checkpoint blockade. The receptors derive from a human donor with melanoma. CDR3s leave out the opening cysteine and the closing phenylalanine or tryptophan. Each record gives: V gene, J gene, CDR3 protein.

v_gene: TRBV4-2
j_gene: TRBJ2-1
CDR3aa: ASSQDVREGFDEQF

v_gene: TRBV19
j_gene: TRBJ1-1
CDR3aa: ASSIEGGFNTEAF

v_gene: TRBV13
j_gene: TRBJ2-1
CDR3aa: ASSYRLAGDYNEQF

v_gene: TRBV27
j_gene: TRBJ2-1
CDR3aa: ASTPGLAGEGYNEQF

v_gene: TRBV21-1
j_gene: TRBJ1-4
CDR3aa: ASTTGGHDEKLF

v_gene: TRBV29-1
j_gene: TRBJ1-4
CDR3aa: SVGTGEDEKLF

v_gene: TRBV28
j_gene: TRBJ2-2
CDR3aa: ASSLLGGLGTGELF

v_gene: TRBV4-1
j_gene: TRBJ2-3
CDR3aa: ASSQVEYADTQY

v_gene: TRBV5-4
j_gene: TRBJ1-1
CDR3aa: ASSLAQMNTEAF

v_gene: TRBV28
j_gene: TRBJ2-1
CDR3aa: ASSLGLAGGRSSYNEQF

v_gene: TRBV13
j_gene: TRBJ2-1
CDR3aa: ASSSPPGTGPYNEQF

v_gene: TRBV19
j_gene: TRBJ2-3
CDR3aa: ASSDQYTDTQY

v_gene: TRBV19
j_gene: TRBJ1-5
CDR3aa: ASSITDYSNQPQH

v_gene: TRBV20-1
j_gene: TRBJ2-3
CDR3aa: SAEESQY

v_gene: TRBV27
j_gene: TRBJ2-7
CDR3aa: ASSLTSGRGYYEQY

v_gene: TRBV4-1
j_gene: NA
CDR3aa: ASSQRSGYEQY

v_gene: TRBV7-9
j_gene: TRBJ1-3
CDR3aa: ASSPDGHSGNTIY

v_gene: TRBV4-1
j_gene: TRBJ1-3
CDR3aa: ASSQDGISGNTIY

v_gene: TRBV27
j_gene: TRBJ1-1
CDR3aa: ASSHRGTEAF

v_gene: TRBV11-2
j_gene: TRBJ2-7
CDR3aa: ASSLGGLDEQY

v_gene: TRBV27
j_gene: TRBJ2-1
CDR3aa: ASSLSGAGNEQF

v_gene: TRBV19
j_gene: TRBJ1-5
CDR3aa: ASSKRDSIVFQPQH

v_gene: TRBV19
j_gene: TRBJ2-2
CDR3aa: ASMNVPGELF

v_gene: TRBV18
j_gene: TRBJ2-7
CDR3aa: ASSHRDSYEQY

v_gene: TRBV5-1
j_gene: TRBJ2-2
CDR3aa: ASSFNTGELF

v_gene: TRBV27
j_gene: TRBJ1-1
CDR3aa: ASSFLDSEAF

v_gene: TRBV28
j_gene: TRBJ2-1
CDR3aa: ASSPGVNGNEQF

v_gene: TRBV7-9
j_gene: TRBJ1-4
CDR3aa: ASSPPQQGVREKLF

v_gene: TRBV27
j_gene: TRBJ1-5
CDR3aa: ASSWGGRNQPQH

v_gene: TRBV28
j_gene: TRBJ2-7
CDR3aa: ASSTGTGGEAGGPLEQY

v_gene: TRBV28
j_gene: TRBJ1-5
CDR3aa: ASSLMAINHQPQH

v_gene: TRBV27
j_gene: TRBJ2-7
CDR3aa: ASSLTGQGSYEQY

v_gene: TRBV19
j_gene: NA
CDR3aa: ASTAGVEYEQY

v_gene: TRBV28
j_gene: TRBJ2-3
CDR3aa: ASSERTSGSAADTQY

v_gene: TRBV6-5
j_gene: TRBJ2-4
CDR3aa: ASSPRDGENIQY

v_gene: TRBV12-5
j_gene: TRBJ2-5
CDR3aa: ASAILAGERRGRQETQY

v_gene: TRBV21-1
j_gene: TRBJ1-3
CDR3aa: ASSKVRSSGNTIY

v_gene: TRBV6-1
j_gene: TRBJ1-5
CDR3aa: ASSDWLRLPQH

v_gene: TRBV7-9
j_gene: NA
CDR3aa: ASSSLTGADEQY

v_gene: TRBV7-9
j_gene: TRBJ1-1
CDR3aa: ASSLYYDQNTEAF

v_gene: TRBV27
j_gene: TRBJ1-1
CDR3aa: ASSLWLNTEAF

v_gene: TRBV28
j_gene: TRBJ1-1
CDR3aa: ASNIDRPRTEAF

v_gene: TRBV10-1
j_gene: TRBJ2-1
CDR3aa: ASSGPRDNEQF

v_gene: TRBV7-2
j_gene: TRBJ2-2
CDR3aa: ASSLNLAVNTGELF

v_gene: TRBV4-1
j_gene: TRBJ2-7
CDR3aa: ASSQVPGAYEQY

v_gene: TRBV5-1
j_gene: TRBJ1-5
CDR3aa: ASSLRFLSRNQPQH

v_gene: TRBV18
j_gene: TRBJ1-1
CDR3aa: ASSPKNTEAF

v_gene: TRBV5-5
j_gene: TRBJ1-1
CDR3aa: ASAVLQNTEAF

v_gene: TRBV28
j_gene: TRBJ1-5
CDR3aa: ASSLTGVGQPQH